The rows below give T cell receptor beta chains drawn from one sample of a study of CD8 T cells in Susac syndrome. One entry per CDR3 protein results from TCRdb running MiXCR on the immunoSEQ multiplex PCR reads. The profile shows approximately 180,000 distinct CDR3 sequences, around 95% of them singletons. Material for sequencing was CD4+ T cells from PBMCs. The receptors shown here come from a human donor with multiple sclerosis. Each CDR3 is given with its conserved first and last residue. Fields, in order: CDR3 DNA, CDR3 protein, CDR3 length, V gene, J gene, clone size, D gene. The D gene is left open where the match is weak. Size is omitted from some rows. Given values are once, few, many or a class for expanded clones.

CDR3 DNA: TGTGCCAGCAGAATACGGATCACAGATACGCAGTATTTT
CDR3 protein: CASRIRITDTQYF
CDR3 length: 13
V gene: TRBV6-2/TRBV6-3
J gene: TRBJ2-3
clone size: NA
D gene: NA

CDR3 DNA: TGCAGCGTTGTCGAATTTAACTATGGCTACACCTTC
CDR3 protein: CSVVEFNYGYTF
CDR3 length: 12
V gene: TRBV29-1
J gene: TRBJ1-2
clone size: once
D gene: NA

CDR3 DNA: TGTGCCAGCAGCCGAAGATGGACAGGGAATACCGGGGAGCTGTTTTTT
CDR3 protein: CASSRRWTGNTGELFF
CDR3 length: 16
V gene: TRBV3-1
J gene: TRBJ2-2
clone size: NA
D gene: TRBD1

CDR3 DNA: TGCGCCAGCAGCCAAGGACCGCCAAATCAGCCCCAGCATTTT
CDR3 protein: CASSQGPPNQPQHF
CDR3 length: 14
V gene: TRBV4-1
J gene: TRBJ1-5
clone size: NA
D gene: NA

CDR3 DNA: TGCAGTGCTAGAGGGGCAGTGAGGTTTAGCAATCAGCCCCAGCATTTT
CDR3 protein: CSARGAVRFSNQPQHF
CDR3 length: 16
V gene: TRBV20-1
J gene: TRBJ1-5
clone size: NA
D gene: NA

CDR3 DNA: TGTGCCAGCAGCCCCAGGAGCTCCTACGAGCAGTACTTC
CDR3 protein: CASSPRSSYEQYF
CDR3 length: 13
V gene: TRBV9
J gene: TRBJ2-7
clone size: NA
D gene: NA

CDR3 DNA: TGTGCCAGCAGCCAAGGGACTAGCGGGGAGTGGGATGAGCAGTTCTTC
CDR3 protein: CASSQGTSGEWDEQFF
CDR3 length: 16
V gene: TRBV3-1
J gene: TRBJ2-1
clone size: NA
D gene: TRBD2

CDR3 DNA: TGTGCCAGCTCACCACAGGGAACCTACGAGCAGTACTTC
CDR3 protein: CASSPQGTYEQYF
CDR3 length: 13
V gene: TRBV18
J gene: TRBJ2-7
clone size: NA
D gene: NA

CDR3 DNA: TGCAGTGCTCCCACTCCCTCCTACAATGAGCAGTTCTTC
CDR3 protein: CSAPTPSYNEQFF
CDR3 length: 13
V gene: TRBV20-1
J gene: TRBJ2-1
clone size: once
D gene: NA

CDR3 DNA: TGCAGCGTTGGGGCAGATAGCAATCAGCCCCAGCATTTT
CDR3 protein: CSVGADSNQPQHF
CDR3 length: 13
V gene: TRBV29-1
J gene: TRBJ1-5
clone size: NA
D gene: NA

CDR3 DNA: TGTGCCAGCAGTTGGGACGGCAATAGCAATCAGCCCCAGCATTTT
CDR3 protein: CASSWDGNSNQPQHF
CDR3 length: 15
V gene: TRBV6-1
J gene: TRBJ1-5
clone size: NA
D gene: NA

CDR3 DNA: TGTGCCAGTTCCCCCGGGCAGGCCCGAGGCACCGGGGAGCCGTTTTTT
CDR3 protein: CASSPGQARGTGEPFF
CDR3 length: 16
V gene: TRBV19
J gene: TRBJ2-2
clone size: NA
D gene: NA

CDR3 DNA: TGCGCCAGCAACAATAGCGAGACAGGGGGCCGGCAGCCCCAGCATTTT
CDR3 protein: CASNNSETGGRQPQHF
CDR3 length: 16
V gene: TRBV23-1
J gene: TRBJ1-5
clone size: NA
D gene: TRBD1

CDR3 DNA: TGTGCCACCAGTGATTTGACTGCCCGCTCCTACAATGAGCAGTTCTTC
CDR3 protein: CATSDLTARSYNEQFF
CDR3 length: 16
V gene: TRBV24-1
J gene: TRBJ2-1
clone size: NA
D gene: NA

CDR3 DNA: TGCGCCAGCAGCCCGCCGGACAGGGCCTACGAGCAGTACTTC
CDR3 protein: CASSPPDRAYEQYF
CDR3 length: 14
V gene: TRBV4-1
J gene: TRBJ2-7
clone size: NA
D gene: TRBD1

CDR3 DNA: TGTGCCAGCAGCTATTACCAGGGCCTCTACGAGCAGTACTTC
CDR3 protein: CASSYYQGLYEQYF
CDR3 length: 14
V gene: TRBV7-2
J gene: TRBJ2-7
clone size: NA
D gene: NA

CDR3 DNA: TGTGCCAGCAGCTTAGAGGGGGGATCCTACAATGAGCAGTTCTTC
CDR3 protein: CASSLEGGSYNEQFF
CDR3 length: 15
V gene: TRBV7-3
J gene: TRBJ2-1
clone size: few
D gene: NA

CDR3 DNA: TGTGCCAGCCACAGGTTTAACACCGGGGAGCTGTTTTTT
CDR3 protein: CASHRFNTGELFF
CDR3 length: 13
V gene: TRBV6-2/TRBV6-3
J gene: TRBJ2-2
clone size: NA
D gene: NA

CDR3 DNA: TGTGCCAGCACTCGGGACAGGGTGGATCAGCCCCAGCATTTT
CDR3 protein: CASTRDRVDQPQHF
CDR3 length: 14
V gene: TRBV2
J gene: TRBJ1-5
clone size: once
D gene: TRBD1

CDR3 DNA: TGTGCCTGGAGTGCGGGGGGAAGAAGCACAGATACGCAGTATTTT
CDR3 protein: CAWSAGGRSTDTQYF
CDR3 length: 15
V gene: TRBV30
J gene: TRBJ2-3
clone size: NA
D gene: TRBD2

CDR3 DNA: TGTGCCAGCAGGGGCTCGGGCCATAATTCACCCCTCCACTTT
CDR3 protein: CASRGSGHNSPLHF
CDR3 length: 14
V gene: TRBV12-3/TRBV12-4
J gene: TRBJ1-6
clone size: once
D gene: NA

CDR3 DNA: TGTGCCAGCAGTTATTTCGGGAACACTGAAGCTTTCTTT
CDR3 protein: CASSYFGNTEAFF
CDR3 length: 13
V gene: TRBV6-2/TRBV6-3
J gene: TRBJ1-1
clone size: NA
D gene: NA

CDR3 DNA: TGTGCCAGCAGCTTAGATGGCAGGACCCTAAACACTGAAGCTTTCTTT
CDR3 protein: CASSLDGRTLNTEAFF
CDR3 length: 16
V gene: TRBV11-2
J gene: TRBJ1-1
clone size: once
D gene: NA

CDR3 DNA: TGTGCCTGGAGTCGGGGGTTATCGGGCCAGCCCCAGCATTTT
CDR3 protein: CAWSRGLSGQPQHF
CDR3 length: 14
V gene: TRBV30
J gene: TRBJ1-5
clone size: NA
D gene: NA

CDR3 DNA: TGTGCCTGGAGATCACACAAGAACACTGAAGCTTTCTTT
CDR3 protein: CAWRSHKNTEAFF
CDR3 length: 13
V gene: TRBV30
J gene: TRBJ1-1
clone size: NA
D gene: NA

CDR3 DNA: TGCAGTGCTAGTACAGGGTTTCCCTACGAGCAGTACTTC
CDR3 protein: CSASTGFPYEQYF
CDR3 length: 13
V gene: TRBV20-1
J gene: TRBJ2-7
clone size: NA
D gene: NA

CDR3 DNA: TGCGCCAGCAGCCAGGAACTTTGGACTGGCGGAGACTATGGCTACACCTTC
CDR3 protein: CASSQELWTGGDYGYTF
CDR3 length: 17
V gene: TRBV4-3
J gene: TRBJ1-2
clone size: NA
D gene: NA

CDR3 DNA: TGTGCCAGCGCTACAGGGGTGGGTCAGCCCCAGCATTTT
CDR3 protein: CASATGVGQPQHF
CDR3 length: 13
V gene: TRBV28
J gene: TRBJ1-5
clone size: NA
D gene: TRBD1

CDR3 DNA: TGTGCCAGCAGAAATCGGGCAGTGGGACAGGGTCGCAATGAGCAGTTCTTC
CDR3 protein: CASRNRAVGQGRNEQFF
CDR3 length: 17
V gene: TRBV5-6
J gene: TRBJ2-1
clone size: NA
D gene: TRBD1

CDR3 DNA: TGTGCCAGCAGCGGCCGGACTAGCGGGGGGGCCGGAGAGACCCAGTACTTC
CDR3 protein: CASSGRTSGGAGETQYF
CDR3 length: 17
V gene: TRBV7-2
J gene: TRBJ2-5
clone size: NA
D gene: TRBD2

CDR3 DNA: TGTGCCAGCACGATAGGGACTAGCGGGGACAATGAGCAGTTCTTC
CDR3 protein: CASTIGTSGDNEQFF
CDR3 length: 15
V gene: TRBV4-2
J gene: TRBJ2-1
clone size: NA
D gene: TRBD2

CDR3 DNA: TGTGCCAGCAGCCTGAGCGGGGGGGCCAGGGATGAGCAGTTCTTC
CDR3 protein: CASSLSGGARDEQFF
CDR3 length: 15
V gene: TRBV3-1
J gene: TRBJ2-1
clone size: once
D gene: TRBD2

CDR3 DNA: TGTGCCACCAGTGATCCTTCCCCGACAGCTAACTATGGCTACACCTTC
CDR3 protein: CATSDPSPTANYGYTF
CDR3 length: 16
V gene: TRBV24-1
J gene: TRBJ1-2
clone size: NA
D gene: NA

CDR3 DNA: TGTGCCAGCAGTTTATCAGGGCGGCGCAATGAGCAGTTCTTC
CDR3 protein: CASSLSGRRNEQFF
CDR3 length: 14
V gene: TRBV27
J gene: TRBJ2-1
clone size: once
D gene: NA

CDR3 DNA: TGTGCCTGGAGTGTCGAGGGGTACGAGCAGTACTTC
CDR3 protein: CAWSVEGYEQYF
CDR3 length: 12
V gene: TRBV30
J gene: TRBJ2-7
clone size: NA
D gene: NA

CDR3 DNA: TGCGCCAGCACCCGCGCTGGTGGCCTCCCTCCCTACGAGCAGTACTTC
CDR3 protein: CASTRAGGLPPYEQYF
CDR3 length: 16
V gene: TRBV5-1
J gene: TRBJ2-7
clone size: NA
D gene: NA

CDR3 DNA: TGCAGCGTTGAAGTCGCCAGGGATAATGAAAAACTGTTTTTT
CDR3 protein: CSVEVARDNEKLFF
CDR3 length: 14
V gene: TRBV29-1
J gene: TRBJ1-4
clone size: NA
D gene: NA

CDR3 DNA: TGTGCCTGGAGTTCTACTCCCAAAGGCGATACGCAGTATTTT
CDR3 protein: CAWSSTPKGDTQYF
CDR3 length: 14
V gene: TRBV30
J gene: TRBJ2-3
clone size: NA
D gene: NA

CDR3 DNA: TGTGCCAGCATAGCTGCGGCTAGCGGGGGGCGTGGAACAGATACGCAGTATTTT
CDR3 protein: CASIAAASGGRGTDTQYF
CDR3 length: 18
V gene: TRBV6-1
J gene: TRBJ2-3
clone size: once
D gene: TRBD2

CDR3 DNA: TGCGCCAGCAGTGATCACCCGTGGGGGGGGAAGACCCAGTACTTC
CDR3 protein: CASSDHPWGGKTQYF
CDR3 length: 15
V gene: TRBV10-2
J gene: TRBJ2-5
clone size: NA
D gene: TRBD2

CDR3 DNA: TGCAGTGCTCAGACTAGCGCTCCGGAGACCCAGTACTTC
CDR3 protein: CSAQTSAPETQYF
CDR3 length: 13
V gene: TRBV20-1
J gene: TRBJ2-5
clone size: NA
D gene: TRBD2

CDR3 DNA: TGCGCCAGCAGCCAGGGGGGACTAGCGGGGATCGGCACCGGGGAGCTGTTTTTT
CDR3 protein: CASSQGGLAGIGTGELFF
CDR3 length: 18
V gene: TRBV4-1
J gene: TRBJ2-2
clone size: NA
D gene: TRBD2

CDR3 DNA: TGTGCCAGCGGTCTAAATCCAGGGAGCACTGAAGCTTTCTTT
CDR3 protein: CASGLNPGSTEAFF
CDR3 length: 14
V gene: TRBV11-1
J gene: TRBJ1-1
clone size: NA
D gene: NA

CDR3 DNA: TGTGCCTGGGGGAGGGGGACCAATCAGCCCCAGCATTTT
CDR3 protein: CAWGRGTNQPQHF
CDR3 length: 13
V gene: TRBV30
J gene: TRBJ1-5
clone size: NA
D gene: NA

CDR3 DNA: TGTGCCAGCAGTGAATTCGTGGGACGTGGAGAGACCCAGTACTTC
CDR3 protein: CASSEFVGRGETQYF
CDR3 length: 15
V gene: TRBV25-1
J gene: TRBJ2-5
clone size: NA
D gene: NA

CDR3 DNA: TGTGCCAGCAGCCAGAAAGACTACGAGCAGTACTTC
CDR3 protein: CASSQKDYEQYF
CDR3 length: 12
V gene: TRBV5-6
J gene: TRBJ2-7
clone size: NA
D gene: NA

CDR3 DNA: TGTGCCAGCAGTGATCCTCTTTTCCTGGGCGGTAGCAATCAGCCCCAGCATTTT
CDR3 protein: CASSDPLFLGGSNQPQHF
CDR3 length: 18
V gene: TRBV6-1
J gene: TRBJ1-5
clone size: NA
D gene: NA

CDR3 DNA: TGTGCCAGCTCACCGGGTTCCCAAGAGACCCAGTACTTC
CDR3 protein: CASSPGSQETQYF
CDR3 length: 13
V gene: TRBV18
J gene: TRBJ2-5
clone size: few
D gene: NA

CDR3 DNA: TGTGCCAGCAGCTACGAGACGGATACGCAGTATTTT
CDR3 protein: CASSYETDTQYF
CDR3 length: 12
V gene: TRBV7-2
J gene: TRBJ2-3
clone size: NA
D gene: NA

CDR3 DNA: TGTGCCAGCAGCCAAGATACAGTCTACGAGCAGTACTTC
CDR3 protein: CASSQDTVYEQYF
CDR3 length: 13
V gene: TRBV3-1
J gene: TRBJ2-7
clone size: few
D gene: NA

CDR3 DNA: TGCGCCAGCAGCCAAGGCGATACGAGGGGCACTGAAGCTTTCTTT
CDR3 protein: CASSQGDTRGTEAFF
CDR3 length: 15
V gene: TRBV4-3
J gene: TRBJ1-1
clone size: NA
D gene: NA

CDR3 DNA: TGTGCCAGCAGGAAGGGAAGCTATGGCTACACCTTC
CDR3 protein: CASRKGSYGYTF
CDR3 length: 12
V gene: TRBV6-5
J gene: TRBJ1-2
clone size: NA
D gene: NA

CDR3 DNA: TGTGCCAGCAGTTTGGCTCGGGGAGGTGGTGAAGCTTTCTTT
CDR3 protein: CASSLARGGGEAFF
CDR3 length: 14
V gene: TRBV2
J gene: TRBJ1-1
clone size: NA
D gene: NA

CDR3 DNA: TGTGCCTGGAGTTTAGGACGCTGGGCGAATGAGCAGTTCTTC
CDR3 protein: CAWSLGRWANEQFF
CDR3 length: 14
V gene: TRBV30
J gene: TRBJ2-1
clone size: NA
D gene: NA

CDR3 DNA: TGTGCCACCCGAGCAGGGTACGATACGCAGTATTTT
CDR3 protein: CATRAGYDTQYF
CDR3 length: 12
V gene: TRBV6-5
J gene: TRBJ2-3
clone size: NA
D gene: NA

CDR3 DNA: TGCAGCGCCTCGATTGCCGGGACAGGGTATGGCTACACCTTC
CDR3 protein: CSASIAGTGYGYTF
CDR3 length: 14
V gene: TRBV29-1
J gene: TRBJ1-2
clone size: NA
D gene: TRBD1

CDR3 DNA: TGTGCCAGCAGCTTAGCGGGGACGGAGAGCTCCTACGAGCAGTACTTC
CDR3 protein: CASSLAGTESSYEQYF
CDR3 length: 16
V gene: TRBV7-2
J gene: TRBJ2-7
clone size: NA
D gene: NA

CDR3 DNA: TGTGCCAGCAGCCGGACAGCGGGAATTGGAGAGACCCAGTACTTC
CDR3 protein: CASSRTAGIGETQYF
CDR3 length: 15
V gene: TRBV7-9
J gene: TRBJ2-5
clone size: NA
D gene: NA

CDR3 DNA: TGTGCCAGCAGACAGGGCCACTCTGGGGCCAACGTCCTGACTTTC
CDR3 protein: CASRQGHSGANVLTF
CDR3 length: 15
V gene: TRBV5-6
J gene: TRBJ2-6
clone size: NA
D gene: NA

CDR3 DNA: TGTGCCAGCAGTGAACCTGGGACAGGGGATGGCTACACCTTC
CDR3 protein: CASSEPGTGDGYTF
CDR3 length: 14
V gene: TRBV6-1
J gene: TRBJ1-2
clone size: once
D gene: TRBD1